Described below is a single T cell receptor beta chain sequence and its context. The antigen is unknown. Runs used v3.0 of the immunoSEQ assay and were done at survey level. Per-sample targets for sequencing were about 40,000-55,000 T-cell genomes. Sequencing was performed with immunoSEQ multiplex PCR; in TCRdb, only in-frame clones are kept and a portion is missing. The sample lists some 16,000 clones; over 70% were seen once. The data were obtained in a study of long-term antiretroviral therapy in people with HIV. Whole-study findings and limits: The ART regimens used between about 2003 and 2018 may be less effective than current ones. Those clones which expanded before ART made up the dominant part of the repertoire at all time points.

The length of the CDR3 is 13 residues. V was pared by 4 bases and J by 4 bases, with 11 bases between. Germline V gives CDR1 SGHNT, CDR2 YYREEE (reference sequence). The sequences come from unsorted PBMCs, collected around 2.2 years before starting antiretroviral therapy. The TCR originated in a man aged 25-45 years with HIV. V gene TRBV5-4 combines with J gene TRBJ1-2; D not resolved. CDR3 region: CASSPGSVYGYTF. The CDR3 nucleotides are TGTGCCAGCAGCCCGGGCTCCGTCTATGGCTACACCTTC.